This TCR beta chain was recovered during a study of T cells in tuberculosis (dated by TCRdb to the late 2010s). In terms of the full investigation: In the study, CD1B tetramers and high-throughput TCR immunosequencing were combined to characterize T cells specific for the mycobacterial lipid antigen glucose monomycolate (GMM). IGRA-negative adolescents, IGRA-positive adolescents with latent tuberculosis and adults with active tuberculosis, some 11 per group, were compared in a South African clinical cohort. Points the paper makes about the study in general: Compared with IGRA-negative controls, TCR-alpha repertoires from active tuberculosis had smaller mean NN-distances to GMM-specific TCRs, which suggests that these TCRs underwent clonal expansion. Which clinical samples got chosen depended on the availability of cryopreserved specimens, and the active tuberculosis cases were adults, whereas the controls were adolescents. With the diverse GMM-specific repertoire as input, a classifier achieved under 90% accuracy (AUROC 0.7 to 0.9), whereas GEM motif frequencies as input gave around 70% accuracy. Shorter CDR3-alpha lengths in active tuberculosis patients partly drove the smaller NN-distances, and the TCR-beta difference was not statistically significant.

This clone was observed once. The specificity of this receptor is unknown. One base away there is no much larger clone; base qualities are not given. The immunoSEQ multiplex PCR assay was used to generate TCR libraries, with TCR-beta and/or TCR-alpha/delta assays applied to each sample. The amplified TCR libraries were sequenced on the Illumina high-throughput platform. The original pipeline was this. Clustering and dimensionality reduction relied on pairwise TCRdist distances among GMM-specific receptors from T cells that were either sorted ex vivo or expanded in vitro. The score assigned to each clinical repertoire was mean NN-distance, meaning the average TCRdist to the nearest 10% of tetramer-positive reference sequences. To compute GEM TCR motif frequency, the fraction of unique TCRs matching known GEM sequences by V/J usage and CDR3 length was calculated. Linear discriminant analysis with leave-one-out cross-validation, implemented in scikit-learn, was used to classify active tuberculosis. Held by TCRdb, this immuneACCESS table contains in-frame sequences only and omits some clones. Under half of the omission traces to an unresolved V gene where checked; the cause of the rest is unknown. The V and J calls and the clone size are those of that table, but D and trimming were determined from the DNA. For this sample the table gives fewer than 35,000 clones, of which around 95% were detected only once. Jointly, the top ten make up around 2% of the sample.

The trim is 2 bases for V and 7 bases for J, with a gap of 11 bases between the germline ends. Based on the germline V gene (reference sequence), the CDR1 and CDR2 sequences are SEHNR and FQNEAQ. The CDR3 covers 14 residues, taking in both the cysteine and the phenylalanine. The retained sequence is limited to the CDR3, 42 bases, with the frame set at the first base. At study entry, adolescents were screened for latent tuberculosis infection using a tuberculin skin test and the QuantiFERON-TB GOLD In-Tube IGRA. Immunosequencing was performed on unsorted cryopreserved PBMC, with 90,000 to 100,000 T cells per clinical donor covered on average. Eleven high schools in the Worcester region of the Western Cape, South Africa, served as enrollment sites for adolescents aged 12 to 18 years. Ten or so M. tuberculosis-infected adolescents and about ten uninfected adolescents, matched for age and sex, were selected. PBMC from adolescents were isolated by density centrifugation from freshly drawn heparinized blood and then cryopreserved.

The sequence links TRBV7-9 to TRBJ1-4; no D gene can be assigned with confidence. This TCR was sampled from a donor aged 5-35 years with latent tuberculosis or without tuberculosis infection. The source material was PBMCs. The DNA reads TGTGCCAGCAGCTTATTGGTGTCGGGTGAAAAACTGTTTTTT. Its translation reads: CASSLLVSGEKLFF.